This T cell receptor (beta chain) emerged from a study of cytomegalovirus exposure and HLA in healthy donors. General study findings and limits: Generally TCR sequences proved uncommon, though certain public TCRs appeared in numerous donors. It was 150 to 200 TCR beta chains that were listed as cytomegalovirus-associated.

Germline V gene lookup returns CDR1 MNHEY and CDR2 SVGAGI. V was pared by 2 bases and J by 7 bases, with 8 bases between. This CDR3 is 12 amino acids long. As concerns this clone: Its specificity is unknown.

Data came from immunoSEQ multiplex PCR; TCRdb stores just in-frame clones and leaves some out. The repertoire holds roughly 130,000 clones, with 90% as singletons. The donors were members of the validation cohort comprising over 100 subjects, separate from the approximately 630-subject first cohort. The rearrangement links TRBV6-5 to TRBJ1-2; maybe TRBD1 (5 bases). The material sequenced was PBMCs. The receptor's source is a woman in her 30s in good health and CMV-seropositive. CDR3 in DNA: TGTGCCAGCAGTTACAGGGGCGGTGGCTACACCTTC. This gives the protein CASSYRGGGYTF.